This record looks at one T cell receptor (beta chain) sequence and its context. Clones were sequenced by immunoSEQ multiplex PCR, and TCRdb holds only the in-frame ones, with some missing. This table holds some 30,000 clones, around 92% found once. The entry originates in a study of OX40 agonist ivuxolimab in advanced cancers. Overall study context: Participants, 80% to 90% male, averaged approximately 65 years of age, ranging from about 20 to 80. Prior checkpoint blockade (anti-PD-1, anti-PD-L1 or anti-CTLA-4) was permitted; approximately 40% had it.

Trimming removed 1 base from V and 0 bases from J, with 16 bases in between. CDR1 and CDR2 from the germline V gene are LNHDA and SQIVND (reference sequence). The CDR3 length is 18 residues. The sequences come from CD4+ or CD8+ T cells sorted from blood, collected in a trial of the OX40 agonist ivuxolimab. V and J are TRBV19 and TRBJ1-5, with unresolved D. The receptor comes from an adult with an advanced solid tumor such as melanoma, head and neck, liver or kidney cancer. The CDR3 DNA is TGTGCCAGTAGTATAGTGGAAGCCAGTTGGGATAGCAATCAGCCCCAGCATTTT. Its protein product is CASSIVEASWDSNQPQHF.